Below, 9 T cell receptor beta chains from the same sample are listed, as sequenced in a study of blood T cell repertoires in COVID-19. TCRdb keeps only in-frame clones here, not all; method: immunoSEQ multiplex PCR. The sample records some 150,000 clones, about nine tenths being singletons. Sequenced sample: peripheral blood. The receptors stem from a woman between 55 and 75 years old with active or convalescent COVID-19.

The chain recombines TRBV3-1 (or the pseudogene TRBV3-2) with TRBJ2-3, with D perhaps matching TRBD1 (6 bases). The V end was cut by 1 base, the J end by 0 bases, with 14 bases between. In germline, CDR1 is LGHDT, CDR2 YNNKEL (reference sequence). The CDR3 extends over 17 amino acids. In DNA form, the CDR3 reads TGTGCCAGCAGCCAAGCCGATTGGGGGCGAAGCACAGATACGCAGTATTTT. This translates into CASSQADWGRSTDTQYF.

The chain employs TRBV27 and TRBJ2-2, with D possibly being TRBD2 (5 bases). Trimming pared 6 bases from V and 3 bases from J, leaving 14 bases between. The CDR3 consists of 15 residues. The germline CDR1 and CDR2 sequences are MNHEY and SMNVEV (reference sequence). CDR3 sequence: CASRAGPGYTGELFF. CDR3 DNA sequence: TGTGCCAGCAGGGCTGGGCCGGGGTACACCGGGGAGCTGTTTTTT.

V gene TRBV2 combines with J gene TRBJ1-1; D uncertain. The V end was cut by 3 bases, the J end by 5 bases, with 4 bases between. The CDR3 length is 11 residues. Germline CDR1 reads SNHLY; CDR2 reads FYNNEI. The CDR3 sequence: CASSERTEAFF. In DNA, the CDR3 is TGTGCCAGCAGTGAGCGGACTGAAGCTTTCTTT.

This clone was picked up one time. This chain connects TRBV7-9 to TRBJ1-2; D uncertain. The germline gives CDR1 SEHNR, CDR2 FQNEAQ (reference sequence). The V end was cut by 3 bases, the J end by 10 bases, with 12 bases between. The CDR3 is 12 amino acids. The CDR3 DNA is TGTGCCAGCAGCTTGTTCAGCGTAGCCTACACCTTC. The encoded protein is CASSLFSVAYTF.

CDR3 residues: CASSLGAGYNEQFF. The CDR3 region has the DNA TGTGCCAGCAGCTTGGGGGCAGGGTACAATGAGCAGTTCTTC. The chain employs TRBV5-6 and TRBJ2-1, with a possible D match to TRBD1 (5 bases). This CDR3 has 14 residues. Trimming shortened V by 0 bases and J by 4 bases, and 8 bases separated the two germline ends. The germline CDR1 and CDR2 sequences are SGHDT and YYEEEE.

The genes are TRBV5-4 and TRBJ1-2; 7 bases agree with TRBD1. The CDR3 covers 13 residues. Germline V gene lookup returns CDR1 SGHNT and CDR2 YYREEE (reference sequence). Losses at the gene ends were 2 bases for V and 6 bases for J; bases not matched to a gene: 4. CDR3 in amino acids: CASSFDRDDGYTF. Written as DNA, the CDR3 is TGTGCCAGCAGCTTTGACAGGGATGATGGCTACACCTTC. Variable domain in full (rest from reference TRBV5-4 and TRBJ1-2): ETGVTQSPTHLIKTRGQQVTLRCSSQSGHNTVSWYQQALGQGPQFIFQYYREEENGRGNFPPRFSGLQFPNYSSELNVNALELDDSALYLCASSFDRDDGYTFGSGTRLTVV.

This clone was detected a few times. The chain carries TRBV7-9 and TRBJ1-1; D gene uncertain. Between the trimmed V and J ends, which lost 7 bases and 1 base, there was a span of 16 bases. Germline V gene sequence: CDR1 SEHNR, CDR2 FQNEAQ (reference sequence). The CDR3 extends over 15 amino acids. The CDR3 coding sequence is TGTGCCAGCAAAAGAGGGCCCCAAGAGAACACTGAAGCTTTCTTT. It specifies CASKRGPQENTEAFF.

This clone was picked up a small number of times. The gene calls are TRBV7-2 and TRBJ1-3; D might be TRBD1 (5 bases). V shed 2 bases and J shed 2 bases, with 13 bases lying between them. The germline CDR1 and CDR2 sequences are SGHTA and FQGNSA. The CDR3 length is 16 residues. This CDR3 is CASSLRTGGTGNTIYF. The CDR3 DNA sequence: TGTGCCAGCAGCTTACGTACGGGGGGTACTGGAAACACCATATATTTT.

V is TRBV19 and J is TRBJ2-1; TRBD2 might be the D (5 bases). The CDR3 is 11 residues long. CDR1 and CDR2 from the germline V gene are LNHDA and SQIVND (reference sequence). V was clipped by 5 bases and J by 7 bases, with 6 bases between them. CDR3 DNA sequence: TGTGCCAGTAGTCCGGGGAATGAGCAGTTCTTC. Translation: CASSPGNEQFF.